This T cell receptor beta chain was recorded in a study of shared clonotypes between healthy human individuals. Study-wide results and limits: Blood was the sole source, and tissue repertoires probably differ.

To note about this clone: No antigen is known for it.

Original data processing: ImmunoSEQ sequences covered only the junction and lacked quality scores; filtering therefore differed. TCRdb keeps only in-frame clones here, not all; method: immunoSEQ multiplex PCR. V, J and clone size are taken as reported in that table, and D and trimming were inferred from the DNA itself. The sample has roughly 2 million clones; 90% to 95% are singletons. The CDR3 has 13 amino acids. Germline values: CDR1 ENHRY, CDR2 SYGVKD. J was trimmed by 7 bases and V by 10 bases; bases with no gene match: 12. J is TRBJ2-5 and V is TRBV10-3; 7 nucleotides match TRBD2. This sequence was found in a man aged 18-30 years in good health. Sequencing was carried out using naive CD4+ T cells sorted from blood. Indicated subset: CD45RA+ positively selected. CDR3 coding DNA: TGTGCCAATGCGGGAGACAGAGATGGGACCCAGTACTTC. Its translation: CANAGDRDGTQYF.